The rows below give T cell receptor beta chains drawn from one sample of a study of vaccination and CD4 T cells after COVID-19. These receptors have no identified antigens. TCRdb redid the calling of the PCR reads with MiXCR, one entry per CDR3 protein. The top ten clones hold roughly 15% of a sample with 16,000 or so distinct CDR3 sequences, 50% to 65% of them seen once. This specimen consisted of CD4+ T cells from blood, cultured in vitro, obtained about 7 months after SARS-CoV-2 vaccination. The receptors stem from a human donor who had recovered from COVID-19. Both conserved end residues are part of each CDR3. The order of the fields is V gene, clone size, J gene, CDR3 protein. A clone size is listed for some rows: how often the clone was seen (once, few, many), or a class if it is expanded.

v_gene: TRBV7-2
abundance: -
j_gene: TRBJ2-3
CDR3aa: CASSQGTADTQYF

v_gene: TRBV6-2/TRBV6-3
abundance: -
j_gene: TRBJ2-1
CDR3aa: CASREALAGGEQFF

v_gene: TRBV24-1
abundance: -
j_gene: TRBJ2-7
CDR3aa: CATSDPRDRVTEQYF

v_gene: TRBV20-1
abundance: -
j_gene: TRBJ2-7
CDR3aa: CSARPGGGEQYF

v_gene: TRBV7-2
abundance: -
j_gene: TRBJ2-3
CDR3aa: CASSWNRDTQYF

v_gene: TRBV6-1
abundance: few
j_gene: TRBJ1-5
CDR3aa: CASSEATGLLHQPQHF

v_gene: TRBV7-2
abundance: -
j_gene: TRBJ2-5
CDR3aa: CASSPGPAGTVETQYF

v_gene: TRBV5-1
abundance: -
j_gene: TRBJ2-7
CDR3aa: CASHPDSGLSAREQYF

v_gene: TRBV20-1
abundance: few
j_gene: TRBJ1-5
CDR3aa: CSATDRAVNQPQHF

v_gene: TRBV7-9
abundance: medium-sized
j_gene: TRBJ2-3
CDR3aa: CASSPNLRADTQYF

v_gene: TRBV20-1
abundance: few
j_gene: TRBJ1-3
CDR3aa: CSARRKGYPGNTIYF

v_gene: TRBV7-9
abundance: -
j_gene: TRBJ1-5
CDR3aa: CASSGKNQPQHF

v_gene: TRBV20-1
abundance: few
j_gene: TRBJ1-2
CDR3aa: CSAPPTEAGLGYGYTF

v_gene: TRBV20-1
abundance: -
j_gene: TRBJ2-1
CDR3aa: CSAVGRGPKNEQFF

v_gene: TRBV6-5
abundance: once
j_gene: TRBJ2-5
CDR3aa: CASSYKWGQETQYF

v_gene: TRBV20-1
abundance: -
j_gene: TRBJ2-3
CDR3aa: CSARDLMRTSGTDTQYF

v_gene: TRBV5-5
abundance: -
j_gene: TRBJ2-5
CDR3aa: CASSLGPSRGETQYF

v_gene: TRBV29-1
abundance: -
j_gene: TRBJ2-2
CDR3aa: CSGRQGYTGELFF

v_gene: TRBV20-1
abundance: -
j_gene: TRBJ2-3
CDR3aa: CSASRTPYTDTQYF

v_gene: TRBV19
abundance: -
j_gene: TRBJ2-5
CDR3aa: CASRTGPSDQETQYF

v_gene: TRBV7-9
abundance: -
j_gene: TRBJ1-2
CDR3aa: CASSLRTGATDGYTF

v_gene: TRBV18
abundance: -
j_gene: TRBJ2-3
CDR3aa: CASESRTGRAADTQYF

v_gene: TRBV24-1
abundance: medium-sized
j_gene: TRBJ1-1
CDR3aa: CATRSTGDTEAFF

v_gene: TRBV7-2
abundance: -
j_gene: TRBJ2-1
CDR3aa: CASAGEVYNEQFF

v_gene: TRBV20-1
abundance: -
j_gene: TRBJ2-5
CDR3aa: CSTPTFLGTSGSETQYF

v_gene: TRBV20-1
abundance: few
j_gene: TRBJ2-7
CDR3aa: CSALTGYSYEQYF

v_gene: TRBV5-1
abundance: -
j_gene: TRBJ2-5
CDR3aa: CASSMGTAQETQYF

v_gene: TRBV7-9
abundance: -
j_gene: TRBJ2-3
CDR3aa: CASSLTQSADTQYF

v_gene: TRBV18
abundance: few
j_gene: TRBJ2-5
CDR3aa: CASSPWSGGPKETQYF

v_gene: TRBV20-1
abundance: few
j_gene: TRBJ1-1
CDR3aa: CSAGTYAPMNTEAFF

v_gene: TRBV15
abundance: -
j_gene: TRBJ1-1
CDR3aa: CAIRERGGGNTEAFF

v_gene: TRBV2
abundance: -
j_gene: TRBJ1-2
CDR3aa: CASSGRDRGYGYTF

v_gene: TRBV4-2
abundance: -
j_gene: TRBJ1-6
CDR3aa: CASSQDLGDTNSPLHF

v_gene: TRBV24-1
abundance: -
j_gene: TRBJ1-5
CDR3aa: CATSDGQGEQPQHF

v_gene: TRBV15
abundance: -
j_gene: TRBJ2-1
CDR3aa: CATSRDGGEQFF

v_gene: TRBV6-1
abundance: medium-sized
j_gene: TRBJ2-7
CDR3aa: CASSAAGTSLYEQYF

v_gene: TRBV20-1
abundance: -
j_gene: TRBJ2-7
CDR3aa: CSAYPPRTDEQYF

v_gene: TRBV19
abundance: few
j_gene: TRBJ2-1
CDR3aa: CASNRYRGDEQFF

v_gene: TRBV20-1
abundance: -
j_gene: TRBJ2-3
CDR3aa: CSPRGGGTDTQYF

v_gene: TRBV7-8
abundance: few
j_gene: TRBJ2-7
CDR3aa: CASSALRVHSYEQYF

v_gene: TRBV20-1
abundance: -
j_gene: TRBJ1-2
CDR3aa: CSASGQPNGYTF

v_gene: TRBV6-1
abundance: -
j_gene: TRBJ2-1
CDR3aa: CASRSLGASGRVYNEQFF

v_gene: TRBV20-1
abundance: medium-sized
j_gene: TRBJ1-1
CDR3aa: CSARDRVGGEAFF

v_gene: TRBV19
abundance: -
j_gene: TRBJ2-5
CDR3aa: CASSIGGFARRKETQYF

v_gene: TRBV6-5
abundance: -
j_gene: TRBJ2-5
CDR3aa: CASSYSASGEETQYF

v_gene: TRBV7-8
abundance: -
j_gene: TRBJ2-3
CDR3aa: CASSSQPSTDTQYF

v_gene: TRBV20-1
abundance: few
j_gene: TRBJ1-5
CDR3aa: CSARGMGQSSQPQHF

v_gene: TRBV19
abundance: few
j_gene: TRBJ1-5
CDR3aa: CATRGQADQPQHF

v_gene: TRBV6-5
abundance: once
j_gene: TRBJ2-1
CDR3aa: CASSYEAGGQFF

v_gene: TRBV20-1
abundance: few
j_gene: TRBJ2-6
CDR3aa: CSARTSGGILTF

v_gene: TRBV20-1
abundance: once
j_gene: TRBJ1-5
CDR3aa: CSARNHNRGLLQQPQHF

v_gene: TRBV20-1
abundance: few
j_gene: TRBJ2-7
CDR3aa: CSASPGRLNNEQYF

v_gene: TRBV2
abundance: few
j_gene: TRBJ1-2
CDR3aa: CASSGPGGGYTF